This passage covers 2 T cell receptor beta chains from one sample sequenced in a study of T cells in Graves' hyperthyroidism and ophthalmopathy. TCR beta CDR3 regions were amplified from RNA. First-round RT-PCR targeting the TCR CDR3 was performed with the HTBI primer set. One entry per CDR3 protein, called by TCRdb with MiXCR from the multiplex PCR reads. The sample lists some 760,000 distinct CDR3 sequences; approximately 15% were seen once. Material: blood. The receptors were sampled from a woman aged 18 to 35 with Graves' hyperthyroidism.

This clonotype came up a few times. The CDR3 nucleotides read TGTGCCTCACTAGCGGCTTCCTACAATGAGCAGTTCTTC. As protein: CASLAASYNEQFF. The rearrangement links TRBV6-2 or TRBV6-3 to TRBJ2-1; TRBD2 aligns across 8 bases. CDR3 size: 13 residues. The V gene's germline CDR1 is MNHEY and CDR2 SVGEGT. The V and J ends lost 11 bases and 1 base, in that order; junction bases with no gene match: 4.

This clonotype was seen a few times. This chain uses TRBV5-1 with TRBJ1-4; no firm D call. Germline assignment: CDR1 SGHRS and CDR2 YFSETQ. The ends were cut back, 0 bases at V and 0 bases at J, with 12 bases in the middle. CDR3 size: 17 residues. The CDR3, as DNA: TGCGCCAGCAGCTTGGGCCACTCCCTTGCAACTAATGAAAAACTGTTTTTT. Residues: CASSLGHSLATNEKLFF.